One and the same sample provided the 5 T cell receptor beta chains below, sequenced in a study of blood T cell repertoires in COVID-19. The assay was immunoSEQ multiplex PCR, and TCRdb's table has in-frame clones only and misses some. This sample carries 220,000 or so clones, around 88% of them seen once, and the ten largest clones take roughly 15%. Sequencing used PBMCs or T cells enriched from blood (not recorded which). The receptors come from a woman in her forties or fifties with acute COVID-19.

This chain uses TRBV11-2 with TRBJ2-7; possibly TRBD2 for D (6 bases). V gave up 4 bases and J gave up 2 bases, with 21 bases separating them. There are 17 residues in the CDR3. Looked up from germline, CDR1 is SGHAT and CDR2 is FQNNGV. The CDR3 is CASSSPTTGTFPYEQYF. CDR3 DNA: TGTGCCAGCAGCTCACCTACGACCGGGACTTTCCCCTACGAGCAGTACTTC.

This chain joins TRBV5-4 and TRBJ2-1; 11 nucleotides match TRBD2. The CDR3 totals 15 residues. Germline V gene data show CDR1 as SGHNT and CDR2 as YYREEE (reference sequence). The V gene end was trimmed by 7 bases and the J gene end by 7 bases; junction bases not matched to a gene: 10. CDR3 in amino acids: CASSASGRPGNEQFF. DNA of the CDR3: TGTGCCAGCTCCGCTAGCGGGAGGCCCGGGAATGAGCAGTTCTTC.

This chain connects TRBV7-9 to TRBJ1-2, with 7 bases that match TRBD1. With V trimmed by 5 bases and J by 2 bases, 8 bases remained unmatched. Per germline, CDR1 SEHNR and CDR2 FQNEAQ (reference sequence). There are 15 residues in the CDR3. The CDR3 loop is CASSPHGGGNYGYTF. The DNA for the CDR3 is TGTGCCAGCAGCCCGCATGGAGGGGGCAACTATGGCTACACCTTC. Filled out from reference TRBV7-9 and TRBJ1-2, the complete variable domain reads DTGVSQNPRHKITKRGQNVTFRCDPISEHNRLYWYRQTLGQGPEFLTYFQNEAQLEKSRLLSDRFSAERPKGSFSTLEIQRTEQGDSAMYLCASSPHGGGNYGYTFGSGTRLTVV.

This clone was observed once. V gene TRBV23-1 combines with J gene TRBJ2-6; TRBD2 matches 7 bases. TRBV23-1 is flagged as an ORF with uncertain function. Losses at the gene ends were 5 bases for V and 0 bases for J; bases not matched to a gene: 16. This CDR3 region has 20 residues. The CDR3 DNA reads TGCGCCAGCAGTGTGACCCTGGGAGGGCCGGATTCCTCTGGGGCCAACGTCCTGACTTTC. Protein product: CASSVTLGGPDSSGANVLTF.

The CDR3 protein is CASSFRTTPTNEKLFF. CDR3 sequence (DNA): TGTGCCAGCAGTTTTCGTACGACACCAACTAATGAAAAACTGTTTTTT. This rearrangement joins TRBV6-5 to TRBJ1-4, with unresolved D. The CDR3 has 16 residues. The V gene lost 4 bases and the J gene lost 0 bases, with 12 bases spanning the gap. The V gene's germline CDR1 is MNHEY and CDR2 SVGAGI.